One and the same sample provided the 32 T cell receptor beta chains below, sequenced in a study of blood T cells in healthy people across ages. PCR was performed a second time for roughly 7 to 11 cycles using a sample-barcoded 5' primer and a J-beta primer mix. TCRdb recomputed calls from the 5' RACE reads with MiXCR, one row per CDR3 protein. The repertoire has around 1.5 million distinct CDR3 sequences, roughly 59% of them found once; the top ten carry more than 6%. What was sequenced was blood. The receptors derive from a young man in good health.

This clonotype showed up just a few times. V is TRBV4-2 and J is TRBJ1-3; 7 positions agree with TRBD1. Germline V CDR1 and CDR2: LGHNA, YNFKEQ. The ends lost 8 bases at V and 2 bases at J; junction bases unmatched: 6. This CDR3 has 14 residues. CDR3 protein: CASGFRGTGNTIYF. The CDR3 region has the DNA TGTGCCAGCGGGTTCAGGGGGACTGGAAACACCATATATTTT.

CDR3 in amino acids: CSARRGLYQETQYF. The DNA of the CDR3 is TGCAGTGCTAGAAGAGGTTTGTACCAAGAGACCCAGTACTTC. The V call is TRBV20-1, the J call TRBJ2-5; D remains ambiguous. Germline V gene data show CDR1 as DFQATT and CDR2 as SNEGSKA (reference sequence). V lost 2 bases to trimming and J lost 0 bases, with 10 bases between them. This CDR3 is built from 14 residues.

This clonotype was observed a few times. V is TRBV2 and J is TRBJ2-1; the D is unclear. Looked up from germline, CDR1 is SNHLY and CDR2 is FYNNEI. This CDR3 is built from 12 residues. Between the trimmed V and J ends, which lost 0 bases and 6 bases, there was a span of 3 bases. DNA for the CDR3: TGTGCCAGCAGTGAAGCGCTCAATGAGCAGTTCTTC. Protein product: CASSEALNEQFF.

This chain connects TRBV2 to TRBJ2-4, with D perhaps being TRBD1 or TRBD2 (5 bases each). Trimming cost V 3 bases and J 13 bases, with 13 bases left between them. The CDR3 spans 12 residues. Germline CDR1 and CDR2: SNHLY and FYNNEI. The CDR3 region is CASSDLAQGQYF. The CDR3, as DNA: TGTGCCAGCAGTGACCTAGCTCAGGGCCAGTACTTC.

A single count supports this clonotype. In DNA, the CDR3 is TGTGCCAGCAGTGAAAGTGGGACAGTCACAGATACGCAGTATTTT. It specifies CASSESGTVTDTQYF. This chain links TRBV2 with TRBJ2-3, with TRBD1 matching over 7 bases. The CDR3 sequence is 15 residues long. Trimming took 2 bases from V and 2 from J; bases not matched to a gene: 4. CDR1 is SNHLY, CDR2 FYNNEI, per germline.

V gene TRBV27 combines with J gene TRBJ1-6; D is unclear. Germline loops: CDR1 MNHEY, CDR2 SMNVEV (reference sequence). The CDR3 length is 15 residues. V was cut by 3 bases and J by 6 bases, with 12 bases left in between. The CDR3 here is CASSFGTVVNSPLHF. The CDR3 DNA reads TGTGCCAGCAGTTTCGGTACAGTGGTTAATTCACCCCTCCACTTT.

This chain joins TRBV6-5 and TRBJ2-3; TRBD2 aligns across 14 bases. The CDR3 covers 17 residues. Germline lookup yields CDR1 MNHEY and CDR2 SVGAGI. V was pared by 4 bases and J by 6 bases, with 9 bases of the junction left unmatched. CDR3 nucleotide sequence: TGTGCCAGCAGTTCCGGACTAGCGGGGGGTTTCTTGGATACGCAGTATTTT. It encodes CASSSGLAGGFLDTQYF.

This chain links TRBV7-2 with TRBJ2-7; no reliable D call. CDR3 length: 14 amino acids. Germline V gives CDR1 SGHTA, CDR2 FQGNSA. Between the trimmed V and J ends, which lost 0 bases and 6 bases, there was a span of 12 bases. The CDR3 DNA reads TGTGCCAGCAGCTTAGCCTTTGCCCTTCTCGAGCAGTACTTC. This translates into CASSLAFALLEQYF.

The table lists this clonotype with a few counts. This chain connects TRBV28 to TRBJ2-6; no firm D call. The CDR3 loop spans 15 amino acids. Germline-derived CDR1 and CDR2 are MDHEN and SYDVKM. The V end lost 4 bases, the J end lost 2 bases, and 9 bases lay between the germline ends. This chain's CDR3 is CASSSQFTGANVLTF. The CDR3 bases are TGTGCCAGCAGTTCACAGTTCACTGGGGCCAACGTCCTGACTTTC.

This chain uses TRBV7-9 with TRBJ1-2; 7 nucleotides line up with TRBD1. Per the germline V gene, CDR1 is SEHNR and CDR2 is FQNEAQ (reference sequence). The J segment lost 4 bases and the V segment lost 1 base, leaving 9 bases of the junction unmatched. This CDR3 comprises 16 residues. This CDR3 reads CASSLGVPGGTYGYTF. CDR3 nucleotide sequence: TGTGCCAGCAGCTTAGGGGTGCCAGGGGGGACCTATGGCTACACCTTC.

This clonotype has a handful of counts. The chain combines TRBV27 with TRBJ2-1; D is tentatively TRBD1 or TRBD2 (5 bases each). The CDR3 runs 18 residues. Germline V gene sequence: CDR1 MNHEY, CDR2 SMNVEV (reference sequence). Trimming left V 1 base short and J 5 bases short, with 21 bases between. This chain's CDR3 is CASSLLGPEIITNNEQFF. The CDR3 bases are TGTGCCAGCAGTTTATTGGGACCAGAGATAATAACTAACAATGAGCAGTTCTTC.

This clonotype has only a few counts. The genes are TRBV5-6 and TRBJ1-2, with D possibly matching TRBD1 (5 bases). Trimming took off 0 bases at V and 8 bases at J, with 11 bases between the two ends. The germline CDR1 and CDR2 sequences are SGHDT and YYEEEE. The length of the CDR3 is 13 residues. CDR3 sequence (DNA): TGTGCCAGCAGCTTGGTTCTAGGGGACGGCTACACCTTC. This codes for CASSLVLGDGYTF.

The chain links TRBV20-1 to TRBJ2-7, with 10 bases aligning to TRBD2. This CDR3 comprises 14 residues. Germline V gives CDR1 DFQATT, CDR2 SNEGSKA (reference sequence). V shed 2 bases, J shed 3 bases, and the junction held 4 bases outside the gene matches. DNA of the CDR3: TGCAGTGCTAGACAAATAGCGGGAGGCTACGAGCAGTACTTC. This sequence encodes CSARQIAGGYEQYF.

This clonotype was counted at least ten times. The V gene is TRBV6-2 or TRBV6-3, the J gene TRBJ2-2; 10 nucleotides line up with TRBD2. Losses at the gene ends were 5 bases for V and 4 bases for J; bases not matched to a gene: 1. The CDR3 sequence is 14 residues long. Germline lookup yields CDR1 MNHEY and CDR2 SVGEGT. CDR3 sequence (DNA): TGTGCCAGCAGTAGCGGGGGGGCCACCGGGGAGCTGTTTTTT. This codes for CASSSGGATGELFF.

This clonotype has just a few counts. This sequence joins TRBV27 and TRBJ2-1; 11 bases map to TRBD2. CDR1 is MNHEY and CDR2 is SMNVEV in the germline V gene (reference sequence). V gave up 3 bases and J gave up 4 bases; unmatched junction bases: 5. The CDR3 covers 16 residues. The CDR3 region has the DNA TGTGCCAGCAGTTTGGTAGGGACTAGCGGTTACAATGAGCAGTTCTTC. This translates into CASSLVGTSGYNEQFF.

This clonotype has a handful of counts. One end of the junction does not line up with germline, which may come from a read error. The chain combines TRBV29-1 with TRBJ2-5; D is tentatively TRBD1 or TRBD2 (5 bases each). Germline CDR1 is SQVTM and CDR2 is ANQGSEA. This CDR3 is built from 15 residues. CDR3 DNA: TGCAGCGTTAAAGACCCGGGACGGGTTCAAGAGACCCAGTACTTC. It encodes CSVKDPGRVQETQYF.

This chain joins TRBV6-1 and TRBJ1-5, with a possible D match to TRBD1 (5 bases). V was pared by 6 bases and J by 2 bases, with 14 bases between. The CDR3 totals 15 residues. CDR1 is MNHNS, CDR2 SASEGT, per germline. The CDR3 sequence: CASRGAMVGNQPQHF. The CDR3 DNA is TGTGCCAGCAGAGGGGCAATGGTTGGCAATCAGCCCCAGCATTTT.

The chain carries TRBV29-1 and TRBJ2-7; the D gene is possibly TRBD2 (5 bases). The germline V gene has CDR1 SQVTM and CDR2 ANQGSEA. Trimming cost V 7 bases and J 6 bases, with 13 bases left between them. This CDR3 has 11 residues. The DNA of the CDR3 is TGCAGCGCTCGACTAAGCCCCGAGCAGTACTTC. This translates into CSARLSPEQYF.

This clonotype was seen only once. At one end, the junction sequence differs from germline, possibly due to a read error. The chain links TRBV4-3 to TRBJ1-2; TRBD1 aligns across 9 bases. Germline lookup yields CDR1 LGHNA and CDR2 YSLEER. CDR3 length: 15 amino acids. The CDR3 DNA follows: TGCGCCGGCAGCCAAACAACGGGACAGGGCTATGGCTACACCTTC. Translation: CAGSQTTGQGYGYTF.

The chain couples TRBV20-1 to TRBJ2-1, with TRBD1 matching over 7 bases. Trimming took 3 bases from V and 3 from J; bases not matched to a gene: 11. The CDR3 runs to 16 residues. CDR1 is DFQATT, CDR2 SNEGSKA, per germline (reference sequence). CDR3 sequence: CSARPSIQGVYNEQFF. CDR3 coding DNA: TGCAGTGCTAGGCCTTCAATCCAGGGGGTCTACAATGAGCAGTTCTTC.

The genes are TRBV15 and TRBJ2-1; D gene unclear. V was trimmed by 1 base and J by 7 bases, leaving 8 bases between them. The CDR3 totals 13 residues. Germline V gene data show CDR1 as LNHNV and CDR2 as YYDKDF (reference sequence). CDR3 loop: CATSRGERNEQFF. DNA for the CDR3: TGTGCCACCAGCAGAGGGGAAAGGAATGAGCAGTTCTTC. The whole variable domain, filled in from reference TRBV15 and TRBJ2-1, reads DAMVIQNPRYQVTQFGKPVTLSCSQTLNHNVMYWYQQKSSQAPKLLFHYYDKDFNNEADTPDNFQSRRPNTSFCFLDIRSPGLGDTAMYLCATSRGERNEQFFGPGTRLTVL.

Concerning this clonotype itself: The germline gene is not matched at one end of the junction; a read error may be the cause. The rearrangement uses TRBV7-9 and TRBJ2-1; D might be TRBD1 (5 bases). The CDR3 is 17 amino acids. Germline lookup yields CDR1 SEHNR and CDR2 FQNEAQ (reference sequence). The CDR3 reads CAISPTLRTSSYNEQFF. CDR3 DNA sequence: TGTGCCATCAGCCCCACACTTCGGACAAGCTCCTACAATGAGCAGTTCTTC.

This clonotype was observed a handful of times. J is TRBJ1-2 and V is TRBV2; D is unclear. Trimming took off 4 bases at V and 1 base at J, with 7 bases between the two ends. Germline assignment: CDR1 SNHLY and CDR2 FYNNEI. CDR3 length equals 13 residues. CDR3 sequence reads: CASSAGVNYGYTF. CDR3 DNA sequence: TGTGCCAGCAGTGCCGGGGTTAACTATGGCTACACCTTC.

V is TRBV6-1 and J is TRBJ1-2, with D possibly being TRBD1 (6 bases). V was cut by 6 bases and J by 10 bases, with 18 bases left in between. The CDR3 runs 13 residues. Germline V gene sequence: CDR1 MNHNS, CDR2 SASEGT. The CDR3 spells CASRGRTATHYTF. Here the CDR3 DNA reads TGTGCCAGCAGGGGCCGGACAGCGACCCACTACACCTTC.

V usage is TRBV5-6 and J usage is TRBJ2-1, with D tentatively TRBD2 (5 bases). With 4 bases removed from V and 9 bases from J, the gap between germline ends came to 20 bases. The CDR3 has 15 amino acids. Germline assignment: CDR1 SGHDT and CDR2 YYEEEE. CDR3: CASSPIGGLGSEQFF. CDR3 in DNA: TGTGCCAGCAGCCCTATTGGCGGCCTGGGGAGTGAGCAGTTCTTC.

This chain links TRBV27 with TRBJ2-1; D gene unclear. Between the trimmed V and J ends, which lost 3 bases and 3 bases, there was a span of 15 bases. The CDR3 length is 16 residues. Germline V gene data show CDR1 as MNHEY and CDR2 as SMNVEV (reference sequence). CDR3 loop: CASSFVRLVDYNEQFF. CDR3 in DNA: TGTGCCAGCAGTTTTGTACGCCTAGTCGACTACAATGAGCAGTTCTTC.

CDR3 nucleotides: TGTGCCACCCAACTCGGCGCGACAGGAGCTTACGAGCAGTACTTC. Amino acid sequence: CATQLGATGAYEQYF. The chain is built from TRBV27 and TRBJ2-7; a possible D gene is TRBD1 (6 bases). Germline V gene sequence: CDR1 MNHEY, CDR2 SMNVEV (reference sequence). This CDR3 has 15 amino acids. The ends were cut back, 10 bases at V and 4 bases at J, with 23 bases in the middle.

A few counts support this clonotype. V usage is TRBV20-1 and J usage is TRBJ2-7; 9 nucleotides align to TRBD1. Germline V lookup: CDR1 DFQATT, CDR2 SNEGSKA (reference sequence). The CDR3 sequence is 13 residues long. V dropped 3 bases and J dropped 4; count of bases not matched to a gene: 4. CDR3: CSARRGQGYEQYF. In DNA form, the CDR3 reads TGCAGTGCTAGGAGGGGACAGGGTTACGAGCAGTACTTC.

The CDR3 DNA reads TGCAGTGCTAGAGATTCGGGGATTAGCGGGAACTACGAGCAGTACTTC. It codes for CSARDSGISGNYEQYF. This chain uses TRBV20-1 with TRBJ2-7; 8 nucleotides agree with TRBD2. V lost 0 bases, J lost 3 bases, and 10 bases stayed unmatched. CDR3 length: 16 amino acids. Germline V CDR1 and CDR2: DFQATT, SNEGSKA (reference sequence).

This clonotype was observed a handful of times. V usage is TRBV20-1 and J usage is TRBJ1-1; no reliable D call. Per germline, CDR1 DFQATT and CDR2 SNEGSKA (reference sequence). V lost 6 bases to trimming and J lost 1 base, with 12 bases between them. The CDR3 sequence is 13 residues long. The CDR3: CSAPRKQNTEAFF. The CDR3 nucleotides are TGCAGTGCCCCAAGGAAACAGAACACTGAAGCTTTCTTT.

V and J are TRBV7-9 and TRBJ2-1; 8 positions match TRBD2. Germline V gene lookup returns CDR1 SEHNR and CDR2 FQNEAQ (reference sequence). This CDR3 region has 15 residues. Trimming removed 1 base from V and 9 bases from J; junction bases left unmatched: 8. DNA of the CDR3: TGTGCCAGCAGCTTAGTCGGGAGGGCCGAAGGTGAGCAGTTCTTC. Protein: CASSLVGRAEGEQFF. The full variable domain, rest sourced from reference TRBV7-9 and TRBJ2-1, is DTGVSQNPRHKITKRGQNVTFRCDPISEHNRLYWYRQTLGQGPEFLTYFQNEAQLEKSRLLSDRFSAERPKGSFSTLEIQRTEQGDSAMYLCASSLVGRAEGEQFFGPGTRLTVL.

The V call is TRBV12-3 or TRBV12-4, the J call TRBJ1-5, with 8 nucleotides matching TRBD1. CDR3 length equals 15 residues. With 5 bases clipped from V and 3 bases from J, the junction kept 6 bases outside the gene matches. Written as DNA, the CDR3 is TGTGCCAGCAGTCGTGCAGGGGGCCTCAATCAGCCCCAGCATTTT. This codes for CASSRAGGLNQPQHF.